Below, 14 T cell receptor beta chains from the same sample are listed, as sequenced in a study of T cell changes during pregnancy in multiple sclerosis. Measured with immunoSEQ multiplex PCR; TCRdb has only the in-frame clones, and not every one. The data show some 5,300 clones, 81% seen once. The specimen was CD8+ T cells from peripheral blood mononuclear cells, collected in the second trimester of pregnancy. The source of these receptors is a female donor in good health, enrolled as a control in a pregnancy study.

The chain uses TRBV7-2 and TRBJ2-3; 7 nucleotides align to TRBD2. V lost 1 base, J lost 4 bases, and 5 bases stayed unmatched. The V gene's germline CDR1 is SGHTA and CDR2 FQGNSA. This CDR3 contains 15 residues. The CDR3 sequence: CASSLGGGVPDTQYF. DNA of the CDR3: TGTGCCAGCAGCTTAGGTGGGGGGGTACCAGATACGCAGTATTTT. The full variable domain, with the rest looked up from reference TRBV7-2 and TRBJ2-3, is GAGVSQSPSNKVTEKGKDVELRCDPISGHTALYWYRQSLGQGLEFLIYFQGNSAPDKSGLPSDRFSAERTGGSVSTLTIQRTQQEDSAVYLCASSLGGGVPDTQYFGPGTRLTVL.

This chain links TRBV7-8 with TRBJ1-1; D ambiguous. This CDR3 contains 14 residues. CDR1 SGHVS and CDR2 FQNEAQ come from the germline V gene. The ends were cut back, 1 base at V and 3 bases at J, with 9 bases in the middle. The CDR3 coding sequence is TGTGCCAGCAGCTTAGGAGGGCTGGACACTGAAGCTTTCTTT. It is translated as CASSLGGLDTEAFF.

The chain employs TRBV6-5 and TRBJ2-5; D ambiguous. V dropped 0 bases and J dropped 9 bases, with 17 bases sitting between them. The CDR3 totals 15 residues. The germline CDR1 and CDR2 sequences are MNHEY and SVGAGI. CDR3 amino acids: CASSYSNGPLTAQYF. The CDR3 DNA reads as TGTGCCAGCAGTTACTCGAATGGTCCTTTAACGGCCCAGTACTTC.

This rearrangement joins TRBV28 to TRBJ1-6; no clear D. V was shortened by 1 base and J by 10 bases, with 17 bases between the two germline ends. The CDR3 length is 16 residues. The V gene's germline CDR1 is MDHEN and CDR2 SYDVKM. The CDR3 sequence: CASSLLRELLGSPLHF. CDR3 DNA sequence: TGTGCCAGCAGTTTATTACGGGAGCTCCTAGGATCACCCCTCCACTTT. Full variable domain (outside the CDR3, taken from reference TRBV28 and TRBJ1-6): DVKVTQSSRYLVKRTGEKVFLECVQDMDHENMFWYRQDPGLGLRLIYFSYDVKMKEKGDIPEGYSVSREKKERFSLILESASTNQTSMYLCASSLLRELLGSPLHFGNGTRLTVT.

CDR3 sequence reads: CASSPGLEQTQYF. CDR3 coding DNA: TGTGCCAGCAGCCCAGGACTAGAGCAGACCCAGTACTTC. V gene TRBV7-9 combines with J gene TRBJ2-5; 7 bases agree with TRBD2. The CDR3 sequence is 13 residues long. The junction had 6 bases not matched to a gene; V was cut back by 5 bases and J by 6 bases. Germline V gives CDR1 SEHNR, CDR2 FQNEAQ (reference sequence).

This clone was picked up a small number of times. CDR3 DNA: TGTGCCAGCAGCCCTCAGAGAGGTGAAGCTTTCTTT. Translating gives CASSPQRGEAFF. The chain is built from TRBV9 and TRBJ1-1; D not certain. Germline CDR1 SGDLS, CDR2 YYNGEE. V shed 4 bases and J shed 7 bases, with 11 bases lying between them. The CDR3 runs to 12 residues.

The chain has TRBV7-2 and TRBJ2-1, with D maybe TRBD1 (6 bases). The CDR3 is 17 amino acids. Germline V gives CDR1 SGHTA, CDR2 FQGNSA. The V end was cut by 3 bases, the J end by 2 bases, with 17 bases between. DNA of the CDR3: TGTGCCAGCAGCTTCGCGCAGGGGTGGAAACCCTACAATGAGCAGTTCTTC. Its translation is CASSFAQGWKPYNEQFF.

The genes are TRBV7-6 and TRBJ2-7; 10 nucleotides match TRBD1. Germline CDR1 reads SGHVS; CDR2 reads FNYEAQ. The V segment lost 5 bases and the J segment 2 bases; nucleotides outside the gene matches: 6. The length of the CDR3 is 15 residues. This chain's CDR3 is CASSPRTGGPYEQYF. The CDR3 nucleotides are TGTGCCAGCAGCCCACGGACAGGGGGGCCCTACGAGCAGTACTTC.

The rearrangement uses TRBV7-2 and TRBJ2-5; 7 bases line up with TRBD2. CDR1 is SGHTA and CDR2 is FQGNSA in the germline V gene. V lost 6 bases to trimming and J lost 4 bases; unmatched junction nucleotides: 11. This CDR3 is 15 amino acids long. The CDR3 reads CASSRTGGGGETQYF. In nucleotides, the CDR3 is TGTGCCAGCAGTCGGACTGGCGGGGGAGGAGAGACCCAGTACTTC.

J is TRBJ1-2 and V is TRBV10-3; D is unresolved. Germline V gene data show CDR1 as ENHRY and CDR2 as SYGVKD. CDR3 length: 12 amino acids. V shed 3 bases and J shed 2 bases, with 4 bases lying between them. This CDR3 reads CAISERNYGYTF. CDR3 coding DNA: TGTGCCATCAGTGAACGGAACTATGGCTACACCTTC.

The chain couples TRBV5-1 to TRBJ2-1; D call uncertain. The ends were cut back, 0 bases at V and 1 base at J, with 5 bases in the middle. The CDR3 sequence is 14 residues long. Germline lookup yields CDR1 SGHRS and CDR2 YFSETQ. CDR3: CASSLGSSYNEQFF. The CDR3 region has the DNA TGCGCCAGCAGCTTGGGCAGTTCCTACAATGAGCAGTTCTTC. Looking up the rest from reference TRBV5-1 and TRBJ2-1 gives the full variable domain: KAGVTQTPRYLIKTRGQQVTLSCSPISGHRSVSWYQQTPGQGLQFLFEYFSETQRNKGNFPGRFSGRQFSNSRSEMNVSTLELGDSALYLCASSLGSSYNEQFFGPGTRLTVL.

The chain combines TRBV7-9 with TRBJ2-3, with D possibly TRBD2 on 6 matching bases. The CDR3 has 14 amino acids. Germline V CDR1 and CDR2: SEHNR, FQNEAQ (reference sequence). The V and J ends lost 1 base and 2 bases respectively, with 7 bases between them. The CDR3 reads CASSLGDSTDTQYF. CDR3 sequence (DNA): TGTGCCAGCAGCTTAGGGGACTCCACAGATACGCAGTATTTT.

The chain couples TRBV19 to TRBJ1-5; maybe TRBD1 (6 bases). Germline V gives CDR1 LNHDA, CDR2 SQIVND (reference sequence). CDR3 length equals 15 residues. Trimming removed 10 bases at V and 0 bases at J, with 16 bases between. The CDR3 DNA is TGTGCCACCCCCAGGGACACCATTAGCAATCAGCCCCAGCATTTT. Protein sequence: CATPRDTISNQPQHF. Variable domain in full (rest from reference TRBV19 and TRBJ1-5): DGGITQSPKYLFRKEGQNVTLSCEQNLNHDAMYWYRQDPGQGLRLIYYSQIVNDFQKGDIAEGYSVSREKKESFPLTVTSAQKNPTAFYLCATPRDTISNQPQHFGDGTRLSIL.

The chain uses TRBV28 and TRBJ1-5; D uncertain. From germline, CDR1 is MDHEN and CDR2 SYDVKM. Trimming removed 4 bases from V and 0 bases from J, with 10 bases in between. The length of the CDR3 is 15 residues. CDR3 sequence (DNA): TGTGCCAGCAGTTGGCGGAAAAGTAGCAATCAGCCCCAGCATTTT. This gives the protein CASSWRKSSNQPQHF.